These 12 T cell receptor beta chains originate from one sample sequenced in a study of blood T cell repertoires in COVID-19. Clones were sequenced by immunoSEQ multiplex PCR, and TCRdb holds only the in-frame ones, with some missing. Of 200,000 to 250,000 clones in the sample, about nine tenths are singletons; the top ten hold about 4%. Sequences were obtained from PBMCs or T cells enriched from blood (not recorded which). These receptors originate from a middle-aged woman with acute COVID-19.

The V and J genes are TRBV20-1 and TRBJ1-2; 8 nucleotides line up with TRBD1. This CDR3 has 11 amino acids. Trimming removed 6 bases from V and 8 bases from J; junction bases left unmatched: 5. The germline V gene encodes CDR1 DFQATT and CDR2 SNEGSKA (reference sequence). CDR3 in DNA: TGCAGTGCAAAGGACAGGGAAGGCTACACCTTC. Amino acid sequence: CSAKDREGYTF.

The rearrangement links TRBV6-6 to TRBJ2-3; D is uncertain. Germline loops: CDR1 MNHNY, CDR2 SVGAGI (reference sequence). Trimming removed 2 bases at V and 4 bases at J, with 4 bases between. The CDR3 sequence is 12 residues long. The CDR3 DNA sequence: TGTGCCAGCAGTTACGGCCCAGATACGCAGTATTTT. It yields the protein CASSYGPDTQYF.

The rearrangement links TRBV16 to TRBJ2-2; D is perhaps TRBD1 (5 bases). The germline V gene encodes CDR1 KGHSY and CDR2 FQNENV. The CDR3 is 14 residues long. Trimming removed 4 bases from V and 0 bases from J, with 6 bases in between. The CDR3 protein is CASSRTSNTGELFF. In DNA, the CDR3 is TGTGCCAGCAGCCGGACATCGAACACCGGGGAGCTGTTTTTT.

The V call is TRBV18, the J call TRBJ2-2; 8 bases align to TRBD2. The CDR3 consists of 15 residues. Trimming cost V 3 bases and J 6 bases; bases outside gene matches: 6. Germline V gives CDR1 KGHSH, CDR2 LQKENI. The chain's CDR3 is CASSPGGLGAGELFF. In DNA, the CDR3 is TGTGCCAGCTCACCCGGGGGACTAGGCGCCGGGGAGCTGTTTTTT.

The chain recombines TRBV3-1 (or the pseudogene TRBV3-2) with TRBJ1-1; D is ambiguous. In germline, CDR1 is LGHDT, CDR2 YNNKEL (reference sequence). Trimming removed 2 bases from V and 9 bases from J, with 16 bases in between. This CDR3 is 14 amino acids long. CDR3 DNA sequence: TGTGCCAGCAGCCAACCCGCCCAGGCCCCCAAAGCTTTCTTT. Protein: CASSQPAQAPKAFF.

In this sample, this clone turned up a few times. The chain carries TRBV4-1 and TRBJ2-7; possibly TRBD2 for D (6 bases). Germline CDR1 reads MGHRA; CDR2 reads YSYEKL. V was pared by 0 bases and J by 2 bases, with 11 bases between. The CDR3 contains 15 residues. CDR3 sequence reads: CASSQDAGTPYEQYF. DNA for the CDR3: TGCGCCAGCAGCCAAGATGCGGGGACCCCCTACGAGCAGTACTTC.

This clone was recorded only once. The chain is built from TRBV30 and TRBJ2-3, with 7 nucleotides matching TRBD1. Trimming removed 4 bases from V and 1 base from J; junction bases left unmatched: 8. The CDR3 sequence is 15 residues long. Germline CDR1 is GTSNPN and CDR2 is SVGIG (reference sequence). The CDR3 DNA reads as TGTGCCTGGACCGTACAGGGGCTAGGCACAGATACGCAGTATTTT. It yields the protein CAWTVQGLGTDTQYF.

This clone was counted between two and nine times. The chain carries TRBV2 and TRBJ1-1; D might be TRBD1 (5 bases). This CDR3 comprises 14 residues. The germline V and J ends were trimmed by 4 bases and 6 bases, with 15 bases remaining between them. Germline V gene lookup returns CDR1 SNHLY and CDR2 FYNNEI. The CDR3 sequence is CASSATALLAEAFF. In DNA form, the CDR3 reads TGTGCCAGCAGTGCGACAGCCCTTTTGGCTGAAGCTTTCTTT.

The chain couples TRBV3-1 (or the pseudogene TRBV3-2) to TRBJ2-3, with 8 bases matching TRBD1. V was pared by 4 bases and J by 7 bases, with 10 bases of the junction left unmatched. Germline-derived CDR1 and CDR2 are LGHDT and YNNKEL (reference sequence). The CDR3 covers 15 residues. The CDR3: CASSPGTGGVYTQYF. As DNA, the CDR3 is TGTGCCAGCAGCCCCGGGACAGGTGGTGTATATACGCAGTATTTT.

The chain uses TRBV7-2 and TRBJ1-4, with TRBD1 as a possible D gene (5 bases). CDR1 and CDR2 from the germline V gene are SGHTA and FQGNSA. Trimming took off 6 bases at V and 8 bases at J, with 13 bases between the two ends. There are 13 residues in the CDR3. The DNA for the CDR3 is TGTGCCAGCAGAGCAGGGTTACTGGAAAAACTGTTTTTT. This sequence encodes CASRAGLLEKLFF.

CDR3 residues: CASSTDRQGNNQPQHF. For the CDR3, the DNA is TGTGCCAGTAGTACAGATAGACAGGGGAACAATCAGCCCCAGCATTTT. The J gene is TRBJ1-5, the V gene TRBV19; 8 nucleotides line up with TRBD1. Germline values: CDR1 LNHDA, CDR2 SQIVND (reference sequence). The CDR3 sequence is 16 residues long. V lost 4 bases and J lost 3; bases outside the gene matches: 8.

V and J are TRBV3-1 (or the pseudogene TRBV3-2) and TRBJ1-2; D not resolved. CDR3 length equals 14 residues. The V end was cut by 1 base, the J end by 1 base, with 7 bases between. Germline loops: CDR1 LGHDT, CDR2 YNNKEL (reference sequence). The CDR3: CASSQGGINYGYTF. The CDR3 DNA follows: TGTGCCAGCAGCCAAGGAGGGATTAACTATGGCTACACCTTC.